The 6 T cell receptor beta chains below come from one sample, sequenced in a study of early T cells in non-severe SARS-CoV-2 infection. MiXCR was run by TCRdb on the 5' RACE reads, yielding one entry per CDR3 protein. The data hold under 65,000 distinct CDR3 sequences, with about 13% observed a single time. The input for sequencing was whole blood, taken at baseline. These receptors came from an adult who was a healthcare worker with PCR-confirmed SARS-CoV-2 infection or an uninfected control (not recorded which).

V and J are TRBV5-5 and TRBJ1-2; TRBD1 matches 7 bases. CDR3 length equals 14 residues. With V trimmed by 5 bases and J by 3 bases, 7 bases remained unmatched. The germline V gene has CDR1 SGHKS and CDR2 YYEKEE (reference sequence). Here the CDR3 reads CASSPYQGDYGYTF. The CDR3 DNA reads TGTGCCAGCAGTCCTTATCAGGGGGACTATGGCTACACCTTC. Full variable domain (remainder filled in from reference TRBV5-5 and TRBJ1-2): DAGVTQSPTHLIKTRGQQVTLRCSPISGHKSVSWYQQVLGQGPQFIFQYYEKEERGRGNFPDRFSARQFPNYSSELNVNALLLGDSALYLCASSPYQGDYGYTFGSGTRLTVV.

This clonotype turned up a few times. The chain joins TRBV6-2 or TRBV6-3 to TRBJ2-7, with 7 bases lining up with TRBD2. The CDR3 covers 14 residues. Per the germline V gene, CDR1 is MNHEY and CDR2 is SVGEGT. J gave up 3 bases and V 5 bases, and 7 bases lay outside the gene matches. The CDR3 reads CASSDMTSRYEQYF. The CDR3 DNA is TGTGCCAGCAGTGACATGACTAGCCGCTACGAGCAGTACTTC.

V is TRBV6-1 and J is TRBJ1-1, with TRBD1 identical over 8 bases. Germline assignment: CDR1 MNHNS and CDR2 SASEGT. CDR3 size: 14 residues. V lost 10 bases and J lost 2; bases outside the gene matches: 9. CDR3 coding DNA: TGTGCCATACGCCGGGACAGGCCCAACACTGAAGCTTTCTTT. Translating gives CAIRRDRPNTEAFF.

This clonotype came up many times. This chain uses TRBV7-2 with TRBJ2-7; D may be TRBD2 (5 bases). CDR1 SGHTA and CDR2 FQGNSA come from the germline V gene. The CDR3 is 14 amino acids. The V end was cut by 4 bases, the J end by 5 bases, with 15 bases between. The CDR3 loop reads CASSSARLSDEQYF. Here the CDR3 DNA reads TGTGCCAGCAGCTCGGCCCGACTAAGTGACGAGCAGTACTTC.

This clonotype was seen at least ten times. CDR3 residues: CASSPGLAGTDTQYF. The CDR3 DNA reads as TGTGCCAGCAGCCCTGGACTAGCGGGCACAGATACGCAGTATTTT. The chain is built from TRBV5-6 and TRBJ2-3; 10 bases match TRBD2. The CDR3 length is 15 residues. The germline V gene has CDR1 SGHDT and CDR2 YYEEEE. Germline trimming cut 4 bases from V and 1 base from J; bases unmatched to any gene: 3.

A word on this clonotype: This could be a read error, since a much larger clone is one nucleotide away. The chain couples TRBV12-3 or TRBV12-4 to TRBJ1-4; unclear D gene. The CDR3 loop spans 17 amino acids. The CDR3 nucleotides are TGTGCCAGCAGTTTCGCCGACGGGCCATTGGCTAATGGAAAACTGTTTTTT. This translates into CASSFADGPLANGKLFF.